The next 6 T cell receptor beta chains were all read from a single sample in a study of OX40 agonist ivuxolimab in advanced cancers. Clones were read by immunoSEQ multiplex PCR, and TCRdb kept only the in-frame ones, dropping some. The sample carries tens of thousands of clones, about nine tenths recorded once. This specimen consisted of CD4+ or CD8+ T cells sorted from blood, obtained in a trial of the OX40 agonist ivuxolimab. These receptors originate from an adult with an advanced solid tumor such as melanoma, head and neck, liver or kidney cancer.

The CDR3 spells CASSLAAGLKTTEQFF. CDR3 DNA: TGCGCCAGCAGCTTGGCCGCGGGACTAAAGACGACTGAGCAGTTCTTC. The chain recombines TRBV5-1 with TRBJ2-1; the match to TRBD2 covers 7 bases. Trimming took 0 bases from V and 9 from J; bases not matched to a gene: 12. The CDR3 length is 16 residues. Germline CDR1 is SGHRS and CDR2 is YFSETQ.

The genes are TRBV5-1 and TRBJ1-1; no firm D call. This CDR3 has 14 amino acids. Germline CDR1 SGHRS, CDR2 YFSETQ. V was cut by 5 bases and J by 1 base, with 12 bases left in between. As DNA, the CDR3 is TGCGCCAGCAGACGAATCCAGCCGAACACTGAAGCTTTCTTT. Encoded protein: CASRRIQPNTEAFF.

The chain joins TRBV5-4 to TRBJ2-3; D gene uncertain. The V end lost 4 bases, the J end lost 5 bases, and 11 bases lay between the germline ends. Germline V gives CDR1 SGHNT, CDR2 YYREEE (reference sequence). This CDR3 spans 13 amino acids. The CDR3 here is CASSPNREDTQYF. CDR3 coding DNA: TGTGCCAGCAGCCCAAACCGAGAAGATACGCAGTATTTT.

The rearrangement links TRBV18 to TRBJ2-3; TRBD2 aligns across 12 bases. CDR1 is KGHSH and CDR2 is LQKENI in the germline V gene. V lost 3 bases and J lost 5; bases outside the gene matches: 6. The CDR3 runs 16 residues. As DNA, the CDR3 is TGTGCCAGCTCACCCCTAGCGGGGGGGCGCGAAGATACGCAGTATTTT. Amino acid sequence: CASSPLAGGREDTQYF.

This clone was seen only once. The gene calls are TRBV5-1 and TRBJ1-2; 7 bases map to TRBD1. The germline V gene has CDR1 SGHRS and CDR2 YFSETQ. The CDR3 spans 16 residues. V shed 5 bases, J shed 0 bases, and the junction held 10 bases outside the gene matches. The CDR3: CASRADRVQANYGYTF. Here the CDR3 DNA reads TGCGCCAGCAGGGCCGACAGGGTTCAAGCTAACTATGGCTACACCTTC.

Only one count was recorded for this clone. CDR3 sequence: CASSISVAEKLFF. CDR3 bases: TGTGCCAGTAGTATTTCAGTGGCTGAAAAACTGTTTTTT. The chain recombines TRBV19 with TRBJ1-4; D is unresolved. V lost 3 bases, J lost 7 bases, and 9 bases lay in between. The germline V gene encodes CDR1 LNHDA and CDR2 SQIVND (reference sequence). CDR3 length equals 13 residues.